The subject of this entry is one TCR beta chain. This sample is drawn from a study of blood T cell repertoires in COVID-19. The wider study: Acute and convalescent COVID-19 specimens originated in the United States, Italy and Spain.

The assay was immunoSEQ multiplex PCR, and TCRdb's table has in-frame clones only and misses some. The sample includes 220,000 or so clones, just over 85% seen only once; the top ten take roughly 15%. The age range of participants was about 18 to 100 years, with residence in about two dozen US areas. This CDR3 is built from 15 residues. CDR1 is MNHEY, CDR2 SVGAGI, per germline. The trim removed 5 bases at V and 15 bases at J, leaving 18 bases unmatched. Sequenced sample: PBMCs or T cells enriched from blood (not recorded which). This TCR was sampled from a woman aged 45-65 years with acute COVID-19. This rearrangement joins TRBV6-5 to TRBJ2-4; 8 bases are a match to TRBD2. The CDR3 bases are TGTGCCAGCAGTCTCCGTTTCGCGGGAGGACGGCCCCTGTACTTC. Its protein product is CASSLRFAGGRPLYF.